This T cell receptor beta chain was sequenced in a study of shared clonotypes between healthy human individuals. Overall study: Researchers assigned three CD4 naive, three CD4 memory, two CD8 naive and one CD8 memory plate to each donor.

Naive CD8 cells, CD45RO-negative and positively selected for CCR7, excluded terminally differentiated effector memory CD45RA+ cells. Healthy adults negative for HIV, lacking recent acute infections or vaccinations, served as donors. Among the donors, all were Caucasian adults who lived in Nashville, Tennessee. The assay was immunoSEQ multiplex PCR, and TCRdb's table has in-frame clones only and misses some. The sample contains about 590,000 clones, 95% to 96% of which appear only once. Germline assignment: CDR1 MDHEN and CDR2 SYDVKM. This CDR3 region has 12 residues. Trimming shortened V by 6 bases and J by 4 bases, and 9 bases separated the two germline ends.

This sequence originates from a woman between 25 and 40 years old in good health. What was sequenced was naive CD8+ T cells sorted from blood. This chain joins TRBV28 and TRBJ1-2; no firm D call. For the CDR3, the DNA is TGTGCCAGCAGCGGACGGGCCTATGGCTACACCTTC. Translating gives CASSGRAYGYTF.